The present TCR beta chain was sequenced within a study of CD8 T cells in ankylosing spondylitis. This clonotype was counted a few times. Its antigen remains unknown. Trimming removed 6 bases from V and 4 bases from J; junction bases left unmatched: 2. The CDR3 is 12 residues long. Germline values: CDR1 MNHNY, CDR2 SVGAGI (reference sequence). Study-wide findings and caveats: Ankylosing spondylitis blood appeared to carry a characteristic TCR beta motif of roughly 8 highly homologous variants.

TCRdb ran MiXCR on the 5' RACE reads and lists one entry per CDR3 protein. The profile shows some 700,000 distinct CDR3 sequences, 19% of them singletons. Sequencing was carried out using blood, either unsorted or a sorted T cell fraction (not recorded which). The TCR comes from a male donor with ankylosing spondylitis. This chain links TRBV6-6 with TRBJ1-1; 7 bases agree with TRBD1. The CDR3 DNA is TGTGCCAGCAGATCAGGGGGCACTGAAGCTTTCTTT. It codes for CASRSGGTEAFF.